This T cell receptor beta chain was observed in a study of long-term antiretroviral therapy in people with HIV. With survey level as its setting, the immunoSEQ assay was v3.0. Only in-frame clones appear in the TCRdb table, and some are missing; sequencing was by immunoSEQ multiplex PCR. This sample carries around 19,000 clones, 65% to 85% of them seen once, and the ten largest clones take 8.8%. The length of the CDR3 is 14 residues. CDR1 is SGHNT, CDR2 YYREEE, per germline (reference sequence). V lost 4 bases to trimming and J lost 5 bases, with 16 bases between them. This specimen consisted of unsorted PBMCs, obtained 1.2 years after starting antiretroviral therapy. The V gene is TRBV5-4, the J gene TRBJ2-7, with D maybe TRBD2 (6 bases). The sequence was collected from a woman aged 40 to 50 with HIV. The CDR3 spells CASSRDSEVHEQYF. DNA of the CDR3: TGTGCCAGCAGCCGGGACTCCGAGGTCCACGAGCAGTACTTC.